The clone carrying this T cell receptor beta chain was seen repeatedly, ten times or more. Its target is not known. Not enrolled were patients with uncontrolled infection, other autoimmune disease, pregnancy or lactation. This sample stems from a study of T cells in Graves' hyperthyroidism and ophthalmopathy. Notes on the study in general: Most expanded thyroid clonotypes above 0.001 recurred in blood.

From germline, CDR1 is MGHDK and CDR2 SYGVNS. This CDR3 region has 16 residues. J was trimmed by 5 bases and V by 4 bases; bases with no gene match: 11. Template material for amplifying TCR beta CDR3 regions consisted of RNA transcripts. An initial round of RT-PCR targeting the TCR CDR3 relied on the HTBI primer set. Via MiXCR, TCRdb re-called the multiplex PCR reads, giving one row per CDR3 protein. The profile shows more than 550,000 distinct CDR3 sequences, 45% of them singletons. The chain uses TRBV25-1 and TRBJ2-5, with 9 bases matching TRBD1. The sample consisted of peripheral blood or thyroid tissue (not recorded which). The sequence came from an adult man with Graves' disease, either hyperthyroidism or ophthalmopathy (not recorded which). CDR3 amino acids: CASSASITGGLETQYF. The CDR3 nucleotides are TGTGCCAGCAGTGCTAGTATCACAGGGGGCCTGGAGACCCAGTACTTC.